Below, one T cell receptor beta chain is given with its context. Its antigen is currently unknown. Trimming pared 6 bases from V and 8 bases from J, leaving 13 bases between. From germline, CDR1 is MNHEY and CDR2 SMNVEV (reference sequence). This CDR3 spans 13 amino acids. This sample was included in a study of radiotherapy plus CTLA-4 blockade in lung cancer. Study-level information: Across the patients, objective responses occurred in more than 15%, and disease control in roughly 30%.

Generated by immunoSEQ multiplex PCR, the TCRdb table keeps only in-frame clones and is missing some. The table includes 60,000 to 70,000 clones, roughly 78% detected once. Study-level findings and limits: Subsequent to radiotherapy plus ipilimumab, tumor-derived TCR clones underwent expansion in blood.

Patients in the study, people with chemo-refractory metastatic non-small-cell lung cancer, received focal radiation plus ipilimumab CTLA-4 blockade. The chain has TRBV27 and TRBJ1-4; D uncertain. The TCR sequence derives from a human donor with non-small cell lung cancer who had a complete response to radiotherapy plus ipilimumab. Source: peripheral blood, taken from a patient treated with radiotherapy plus ipilimumab. The CDR3 sequence: CASSTRTNEKLFF. CDR3 bases: TGTGCCAGCAGCACCCGAACAAACGAAAAACTGTTTTTT. The full variable domain, completed using reference TRBV27 and TRBJ1-4, is EAQVTQNPRYLITVTGKKLTVTCSQNMNHEYMSWYRQDPGLGLRQIYYSMNVEVTDKGDVPEGYKVSRKEKRNFPLILESPSPNQTSLYFCASSTRTNEKLFFGSGTQLSVL.